The following is a TCR beta chain sequence with its context. TCRdb re-clonotyped the PCR reads through MiXCR. This sample has 30,000 to 45,000 clones, with more than 45% found just once. The CDR3 consists of 14 residues. V dropped 1 base and J dropped 0 bases, with 4 bases sitting between them. From germline, CDR1 is MNHNS and CDR2 SASEGT. Each patient went into thyroid surgery without having received any treatment. The source of the sample is a study of metastatic and nonmetastatic thyroid tumors. Study overall: Repertoires of blood and of tissue (tumor or nodule) from malignant and benign thyroid patients were compared.

Material: tumor tissue. The chain carries TRBV6-1 and TRBJ1-5, with D hard to call. The sequence came from a male donor with papillary thyroid cancer or a benign thyroid nodule (not recorded which). Some clones in this sample may be carry-over from other donors' samples. This CDR3 reads CASSEGDSNQPQHF. Written as DNA, the CDR3 is TGTGCCAGCAGTGAAGGCGATAGCAATCAGCCCCAGCATTTT.